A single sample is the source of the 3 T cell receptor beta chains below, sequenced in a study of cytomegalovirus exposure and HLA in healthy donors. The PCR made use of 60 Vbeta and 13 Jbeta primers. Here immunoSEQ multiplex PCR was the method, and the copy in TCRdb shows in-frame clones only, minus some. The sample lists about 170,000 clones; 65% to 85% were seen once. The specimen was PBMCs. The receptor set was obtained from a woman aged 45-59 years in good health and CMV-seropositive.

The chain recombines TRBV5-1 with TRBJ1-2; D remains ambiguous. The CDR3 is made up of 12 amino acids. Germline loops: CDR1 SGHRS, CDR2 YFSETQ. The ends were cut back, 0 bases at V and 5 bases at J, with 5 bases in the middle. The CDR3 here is CASSLDRYGYTF. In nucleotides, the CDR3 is TGCGCCAGCAGCTTGGATAGATATGGCTACACCTTC. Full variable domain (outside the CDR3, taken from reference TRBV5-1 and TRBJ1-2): KAGVTQTPRYLIKTRGQQVTLSCSPISGHRSVSWYQQTPGQGLQFLFEYFSETQRNKGNFPGRFSGRQFSNSRSEMNVSTLELGDSALYLCASSLDRYGYTFGSGTRLTVV.

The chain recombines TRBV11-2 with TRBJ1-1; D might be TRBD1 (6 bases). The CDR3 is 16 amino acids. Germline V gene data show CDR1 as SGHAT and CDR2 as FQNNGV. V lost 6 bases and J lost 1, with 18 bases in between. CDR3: CASRSIQGTRNTEAFF. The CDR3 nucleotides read TGTGCCAGCAGGTCAATCCAGGGGACAAGGAACACTGAAGCTTTCTTT.

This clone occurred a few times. This CDR3 is CASSPVGSGKFDEQYF. CDR3 DNA: TGTGCCAGCTCACCTGTTGGTAGCGGGAAATTTGACGAGCAGTACTTC. V usage is TRBV18 and J usage is TRBJ2-7; 8 nucleotides line up with TRBD2. Trimming cost V 3 bases and J 5 bases; bases outside gene matches: 12. The V gene's germline CDR1 is KGHSH and CDR2 LQKENI. This CDR3 is built from 16 residues.